A selection of T cell receptor beta chains follows, all from one sample in a study of blood T cells in healthy people across ages. TCRdb reanalysed the 5' RACE reads using MiXCR and keeps one entry per CDR3 protein. This sample has fewer than 650,000 distinct CDR3 sequences, with about 27% found just once. These records were also assigned to another study, of T cells of mothers and their children.

Material: blood. The receptors shown here come from a boy aged 2 to 10 in good health. Both conserved end residues are part of each CDR3. The D gene is left open where the match is weak. The size of a clone is reported for some rows only, either as once, few or many, or as a class for expanded clones.

J,D,size,V,DNA,CDR3
TRBJ2-4,NA,NA,TRBV28,TGTGCCAGTTCCTGGCGAGGGAGTACGAACATTCAGTACTTC,CASSWRGSTNIQYF
TRBJ2-7,TRBD2,NA,TRBV20-1,TGCAGTGCTAGTTGGGTCGGGGGGGCGTACGAGCAGTACTTC,CSASWVGGAYEQYF
TRBJ1-2,NA,NA,TRBV6-5,TGTGCCAGCAGTTACGGCTGGTTCTATGGCTACACCTTC,CASSYGWFYGYTF
TRBJ2-6,NA,few,TRBV7-9,TGTGCCAGCCCGGCACGAGAAGGGGCCAACGTCCTGACTTTC,CASPAREGANVLTF
TRBJ1-1,NA,few,TRBV20-1,TGCAGTGCTAGAGCAAGGGGAGGAATAGGTTACACTGAAGCTTTCTTT,CSARARGGIGYTEAFF
TRBJ2-1,TRBD2,NA,TRBV20-1,TGCAGTGCTAGAGTCAGCCTAGCGGGCCACAATGAGCAGTTCTTC,CSARVSLAGHNEQFF
TRBJ2-5,NA,NA,TRBV7-6,TGTGCCAGCAGCTTACCGGACTCAGGGACCCAGTACTTC,CASSLPDSGTQYF
TRBJ2-1,NA,few,TRBV4-3,TGCGCCAGCAGCCAAGACCCCTTGGGGGTTTCCTACAATGAGCAGTTCTTC,CASSQDPLGVSYNEQFF
TRBJ2-5,TRBD2,few,TRBV7-2,TGTGCCAGCAGCCAGGCTGGGCTAGCGGACACGAAGACCCAGTACTTC,CASSQAGLADTKTQYF
TRBJ2-3,NA,few,TRBV12-5,TGTGCTAGTGGTTTGTCCTCCGGACGGGGCACAGATACGCAGTATTTT,CASGLSSGRGTDTQYF
TRBJ1-3,NA,NA,TRBV12-3/TRBV12-4,TGTGCCAGCAGTCCCACCCGGTTAGCTGGAAACACCATATATTTT,CASSPTRLAGNTIYF
TRBJ2-3,NA,NA,TRBV10-3,TGTGCCATCAAGCCAGGGGGGAACACAGATACGCAGTATTTT,CAIKPGGNTDTQYF
TRBJ2-1,TRBD1,NA,TRBV28,TGTGCCAGCAGTCCCGGTGACAGGGGGCATCACAATGAGCAGTTCTTC,CASSPGDRGHHNEQFF
TRBJ1-3,NA,NA,TRBV20-1,TGCAGTGCTAGAATCCCCTCAGACGGAACCCCTGGAAACACCATATATTTT,CSARIPSDGTPGNTIYF
TRBJ2-1,NA,NA,TRBV28,TGTGCCAGCAGCCTCATTCCTGGAGTCCTCACCCTCGGCTCCTACAATGAGCAGTTCTTC,CASSLIPGVLTLGSYNEQFF
TRBJ1-6,NA,few,TRBV12-3/TRBV12-4,TGTGCCAGCAGTTTGAGGGAGGCGCAGTCACCCCTCCACTTT,CASSLREAQSPLHF
TRBJ2-5,NA,few,TRBV7-2,TGTGCCAGCAGCTCCGGAGCCGGGGGAGAGACCCAGTACTTC,CASSSGAGGETQYF
TRBJ1-3,NA,NA,TRBV28,TGTGCCAGCAGTCCCCCACGTATCTCTGGAAACACCATATATTTT,CASSPPRISGNTIYF
TRBJ2-3,NA,NA,TRBV7-2,TGTGCCAGCAGCTTACCCCGGCCGAGCACAGATACGCAGTATTTT,CASSLPRPSTDTQYF
TRBJ2-5,TRBD2,NA,TRBV12-3/TRBV12-4,TGTGCCAGCAGCCCTGCTTTCGGGGGGGAAGAGACCCAGTACTTC,CASSPAFGGEETQYF
TRBJ1-1,NA,NA,TRBV5-1,TGCGCCAGCAGCGCGGGGGGAAACACTGAAGCTTTCTTT,CASSAGGNTEAFF
TRBJ2-6,NA,few,TRBV4-1,TGCGCCAGTGATGCTGGGGCCAACGTCCTGACTTTC,CASDAGANVLTF
TRBJ2-4,NA,NA,TRBV7-2,TGTGCCAGCAGCTTAGTGCTAGCAGCGGACATTCAGTACTTC,CASSLVLAADIQYF
TRBJ2-1,NA,NA,TRBV7-8,TGTGCCAGCGGCTTAGAATGGTGGGAGCAGTTCTTC,CASGLEWWEQFF
TRBJ2-5,NA,many,TRBV9,TGTGCCAGCAGTGTGGTGGGTGAGACCCAGTACTTC,CASSVVGETQYF
TRBJ2-3,NA,NA,TRBV5-1,TGCGCCAGCAGCAGCCGGGGACTCTCAATATTCACAGATACGCAGTATTTT,CASSSRGLSIFTDTQYF
TRBJ2-7,TRBD2,few,TRBV20-1,TGCAGTGCTAGCGGCGGGACTAGCTTCGAGCAGTACTTC,CSASGGTSFEQYF
TRBJ2-7,TRBD2,NA,TRBV10-3,TGTGCCATCAGGGGGACTAGCGCCTACGAGCAGTACTTC,CAIRGTSAYEQYF
TRBJ2-1,TRBD2,NA,TRBV4-2,TGTGCCAGTCGACTAGCGGGAGGCAATGAGCAGTTCTTC,CASRLAGGNEQFF
TRBJ2-7,TRBD1,few,TRBV5-1,TGCGCCAGCAGCTCCCCGGGACAGGTCCTTGTGCAGTACTTC,CASSSPGQVLVQYF